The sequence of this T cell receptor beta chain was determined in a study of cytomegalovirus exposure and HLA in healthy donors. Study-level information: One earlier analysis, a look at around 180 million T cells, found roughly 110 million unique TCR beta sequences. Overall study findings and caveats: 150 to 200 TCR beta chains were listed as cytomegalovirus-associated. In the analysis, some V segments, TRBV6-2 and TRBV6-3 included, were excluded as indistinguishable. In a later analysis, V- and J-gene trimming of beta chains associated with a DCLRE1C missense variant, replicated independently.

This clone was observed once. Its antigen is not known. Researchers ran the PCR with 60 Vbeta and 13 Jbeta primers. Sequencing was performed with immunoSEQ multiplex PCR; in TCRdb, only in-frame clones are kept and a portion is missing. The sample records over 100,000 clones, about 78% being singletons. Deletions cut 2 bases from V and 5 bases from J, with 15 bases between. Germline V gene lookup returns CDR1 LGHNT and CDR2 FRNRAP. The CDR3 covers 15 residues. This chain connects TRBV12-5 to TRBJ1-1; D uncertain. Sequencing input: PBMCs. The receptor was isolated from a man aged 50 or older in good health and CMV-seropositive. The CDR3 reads CASGLLSTAITEAFF. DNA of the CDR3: TGTGCTAGTGGTTTGCTATCCACCGCCATAACTGAAGCTTTCTTT. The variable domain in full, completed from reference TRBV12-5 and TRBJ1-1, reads DARVTQTPRHKVTEMGQEVTMRCQPILGHNTVFWYRQTMMQGLELLAYFRNRAPLDDSGMPKDRFSAEMPDATLATLKIQPSEPRDSAVYFCASGLLSTAITEAFFGQGTRLTVV.